The 8 T cell receptor beta chains presented below share a single source sample, sequenced in a study of T cells after yellow fever vaccination. TCRdb passed the 5' RACE reads through MiXCR, listing each CDR3 protein once. The sample contains hundreds of thousands of distinct CDR3 sequences, 4.1% of which appear only once. Sequences were derived from PBMCs, sampled 5 days after the yellow fever booster vaccination. The receptors stem from a man aged 18-30 years who received the YFV17D yellow fever vaccine.

This sequence joins TRBV4-3 and TRBJ2-3; tentative D call: TRBD1 (6 bases). Germline V gene sequence: CDR1 LGHNA, CDR2 YSLEER. CDR3 length: 15 residues. V gave up 0 bases and J gave up 1 base, with 8 bases separating them. The CDR3 DNA reads as TGCGCCAGCAGCCAAGAGAGGACAGGCACAGATACGCAGTATTTT. It specifies CASSQERTGTDTQYF.

This clonotype was detected ten times or more. V usage is TRBV4-1 and J usage is TRBJ2-2; TRBD1 matches at 9 bases. With 1 base clipped from V and 5 bases from J, the junction kept 2 bases outside the gene matches. The CDR3 is 15 residues long. From germline, CDR1 is MGHRA and CDR2 YSYEKL. CDR3 bases: TGCGCCAGCAGCCAAGGGGACAGGGTGACCGGGGAGCTGTTTTTT. Amino acid sequence: CASSQGDRVTGELFF.

This clonotype was detected ten times or more. The chain employs TRBV7-6 and TRBJ2-5; tentative D call: TRBD2 (6 bases). Germline values: CDR1 SGHVS, CDR2 FNYEAQ. The V end lost 7 bases, the J end lost 4 bases, and 16 bases lay between the germline ends. This CDR3 has 14 amino acids. CDR3 amino acids: CASTLGSGGETQYF. CDR3 nucleotide sequence: TGTGCCAGCACCTTGGGATCCGGGGGAGAGACCCAGTACTTC.

This clonotype was seen at least ten times. The DNA of the CDR3 is TGTGCCAGCAGCAGTAGCGGGGGGCTCTACGAGCAGTACTTC. This encodes CASSSSGGLYEQYF. V and J are TRBV7-8 and TRBJ2-7; 10 nucleotides match TRBD2. The CDR3 is made up of 14 amino acids. The junction had 4 bases not matched to a gene; V was cut back by 5 bases and J by 3 bases. Germline CDR1 is SGHVS and CDR2 is FQNEAQ.

The rearrangement uses TRBV4-1 and TRBJ2-1; TRBD2 matches 13 bases. With 6 bases clipped from V and 8 bases from J, the junction kept 7 bases outside the gene matches. This CDR3 is 15 amino acids long. Germline CDR1 and CDR2: MGHRA and YSYEKL. In DNA, the CDR3 is TGCGCCAGCAGATTACTAGCGGGGGGGCGTGATGAGCAGTTCTTC. It specifies CASRLLAGGRDEQFF.

This clonotype has a count of ten or more. This chain connects TRBV20-1 to TRBJ1-4, with no clear D. Trimming cost V 6 bases and J 0 bases, with 17 bases left between them. This CDR3 contains 16 residues. Germline V lookup: CDR1 DFQATT, CDR2 SNEGSKA (reference sequence). This chain's CDR3 is CSAVDSRIATNEKLFF. The CDR3 DNA follows: TGCAGTGCGGTGGACTCAAGGATCGCAACTAATGAAAAACTGTTTTTT.

The CDR3 sequence is CASSLTGTGYAGELFF. CDR3 coding DNA: TGTGCCAGCAGCTTAACAGGGACGGGGTACGCCGGGGAGCTGTTTTTT. This sequence joins TRBV5-6 and TRBJ2-2, with D possibly TRBD1 on 6 matching bases. Germline V gene data show CDR1 as SGHDT and CDR2 as YYEEEE. The CDR3 spans 16 residues. Trimming took 2 bases from V and 6 from J, leaving 17 bases between them.

The chain is built from TRBV20-1 and TRBJ2-3, with TRBD2 matching over 9 bases. Germline V gene sequence: CDR1 DFQATT, CDR2 SNEGSKA (reference sequence). J was trimmed by 1 base and V by 6 bases; bases with no gene match: 11. CDR3 length: 16 residues. The DNA for the CDR3 is TGCAGTGCCACCGGGACTAGCAATTTAGGCACAGATACGCAGTATTTT. Translating it yields CSATGTSNLGTDTQYF.